This is a list of T cell receptor beta chains from one sample in a study of T cell responses to AZD1222 COVID-19 vaccine. Sequencing used immunoSEQ multiplex PCR; TCRdb keeps in-frame clones, though not all of them. The sample carries 150,000 to 200,000 clones, 90% recorded once. Material: peripheral blood, obtained on day 0 of AZD1222 vaccination. The receptor source for this set is an adult in good health. Each CDR3 is given with its conserved first and last residue. Each record gives: clone size, V gene, J gene, D gene, CDR3 protein, CDR3 DNA. A D gene is named only where the DNA matches it firmly. Size is stated for part of the rows, as once, few or many counts, or as a class when the clone is expanded.

.	TRBV2	TRBJ2-2	TRBD2	CASRGLAGSTGELFF	TGTGCCAGCAGAGGACTAGCGGGGAGTACCGGGGAGCTGTTTTTT
.	TRBV10-3	TRBJ1-1	.	CAISDGGDTEAFF	TGTGCCATCAGTGATGGGGGGGACACTGAAGCTTTCTTT
.	TRBV7-8	TRBJ1-4	TRBD1	CASSPSRGPNEKLFF	TGTGCCAGCAGCCCCAGCAGGGGGCCTAATGAAAAACTGTTTTTT
.	TRBV7-8	TRBJ1-5	.	CASSLADRNQPQHF	TGTGCCAGCAGCTTAGCAGATCGCAATCAGCCCCAGCATTTT
.	TRBV15	TRBJ1-2	.	CATSRPTGGYTF	TGTGCCACCAGCAGACCAACCGGTGGCTACACCTTC
.	TRBV12-3/TRBV12-4	TRBJ2-1	TRBD1	CASSPDRSGQFF	TGTGCCAGCAGCCCGGACAGGTCGGGGCAGTTCTTC
few	TRBV5-8	TRBJ1-5	.	CASSLWGAGQPQHF	TGTGCCAGCAGCTTGTGGGGGGCTGGTCAGCCCCAGCATTTT
.	TRBV5-1	TRBJ1-1	.	CASSLATRQDTEAFF	TGCGCCAGCAGCTTGGCCACAAGACAGGACACTGAAGCTTTCTTT
.	TRBV4-1	TRBJ2-5	TRBD2	CASSQVAGSQIAGGPETQYF	TGCGCCAGCAGCCAAGTCGCCGGGTCCCAAATAGCGGGGGGGCCGGAGACCCAGTACTTC
.	TRBV5-5	TRBJ2-1	.	CASSFRTYNEQFF	TGTGCCAGCAGCTTTAGGACCTACAATGAGCAGTTCTTC
.	TRBV5-4	TRBJ1-4	.	CASSPASGTDKLFF	TGTGCCAGCAGCCCCGCGTCAGGGACGGATAAACTGTTTTTT
.	TRBV27	TRBJ1-1	.	CASSPYLGGNTEAFF	TGTGCCAGCAGTCCGTACCTTGGGGGGAACACTGAAGCTTTCTTT
once	TRBV6-5	TRBJ1-2	.	CASSYGSANYGYTF	TGTGCCAGCAGTTACGGCTCAGCAAACTATGGCTACACCTTC
.	TRBV5-4	TRBJ2-1	TRBD2	CASSLLLAGVHNEQFF	TGTGCCAGCAGCCTTCTACTAGCGGGGGTCCACAATGAGCAGTTCTTC
.	TRBV7-8	TRBJ1-1	TRBD1	CASSLGGTVGRTEAFF	TGTGCCAGCAGCTTAGGGGGGACAGTGGGGCGGACTGAAGCTTTCTTT
.	TRBV30	TRBJ1-5	TRBD1	CAWRTQGVSNQPQHF	TGTGCCTGGAGGACACAGGGGGTTAGCAATCAGCCCCAGCATTTT
.	TRBV6-1	TRBJ2-2	.	CASSETASNTGELFF	TGTGCCAGCAGTGAGACAGCCTCGAACACCGGGGAGCTGTTTTTT
.	TRBV5-4	TRBJ1-1	TRBD1	CASSFGSVKRGRMNTEAFF	TGTGCCAGCAGCTTTGGTTCCGTAAAAAGGGGGCGCATGAACACTGAAGCTTTCTTT
.	TRBV3-1/TRBV3-2	TRBJ2-5	.	CASSQVTLLKETQYF	TGTGCCAGCAGCCAAGTAACACTCCTAAAGGAGACCCAGTACTTC
.	TRBV5-6	TRBJ1-2	.	CASSPEAGPYYGYTF	TGTGCCAGCAGCCCTGAGGCGGGTCCTTACTATGGCTACACCTTC
.	TRBV29-1	TRBJ2-7	TRBD1	CSGTGTGGSEEQYF	TGCAGCGGCACCGGGACAGGGGGTTCAGAAGAGCAGTACTTC
few	TRBV9	TRBJ1-2	TRBD1	CASSVDQGARGYTF	TGTGCCAGCAGCGTAGATCAGGGGGCGCGGGGCTACACCTTC
.	TRBV7-2	TRBJ1-5	TRBD1	CATATGRDQPQHF	TGTGCCACCGCGACAGGGCGGGATCAGCCCCAGCATTTT
.	TRBV6-5	TRBJ2-1	.	CASRSLRGEQFF	TGTGCCAGCAGATCCCTCCGGGGGGAGCAGTTCTTC
.	TRBV5-1	TRBJ2-3	.	CASSSWSDTDTQYF	TGCGCCAGCAGCTCCTGGAGCGACACAGATACGCAGTATTTT
few	TRBV25-1	TRBJ1-2	.	CANSTSGAGTFHYGYTF	TGTGCCAACAGTACCAGCGGGGCAGGGACCTTCCACTATGGCTACACCTTC
.	TRBV6-4	TRBJ2-2	.	CASSELAPPHTGELFF	TGTGCCAGCAGTGAACTGGCTCCGCCTCACACCGGGGAGCTGTTTTTT
.	TRBV6-5	TRBJ2-5	.	CASSSSGEETQYF	TGTGCCAGCAGTTCGTCGGGAGAAGAGACCCAGTACTTC
few	TRBV28	TRBJ2-7	.	CASIKGVHSYEQYF	TGTGCCAGCATAAAGGGGGTACACTCCTACGAGCAGTACTTC
.	TRBV11-1	TRBJ2-7	TRBD1	CASSLSGTGGSEQYF	TGTGCCAGCAGCTTGTCCGGGACAGGGGGGTCTGAGCAGTACTTC
.	TRBV6-1	TRBJ2-3	.	CASSEIGWVSTDTQYF	TGTGCCAGCAGTGAAATTGGATGGGTTAGCACAGATACGCAGTATTTT
.	TRBV5-5	TRBJ1-2	.	CASSLDGAGSHRGYTF	TGTGCCAGCAGCCTGGACGGGGCAGGGAGTCACAGGGGCTACACCTTC
.	TRBV3-1/TRBV3-2	TRBJ2-5	.	CASSHMGAAETQYF	TGTGCCAGCAGCCATATGGGGGCCGCGGAGACCCAGTACTTC
.	TRBV27	TRBJ2-1	.	CASSRSRDEQFF	TGTGCCAGCAGCCGGTCCCGAGATGAGCAGTTCTTC
.	TRBV19	TRBJ1-2	.	CASSIAGAGHYGYTF	TGTGCCAGTAGTATAGCAGGGGCGGGGCACTATGGCTACACCTTC
.	TRBV7-2	TRBJ1-4	.	CASSRNLQTDSNEKLFF	TGTGCCAGCAGCCGTAATTTACAGACAGACTCTAATGAAAAACTGTTTTTT
.	TRBV6-6	TRBJ1-3	.	CASSYSKGGVGNTIYF	TGTGCCAGCAGTTACTCGAAGGGAGGGGTTGGAAACACCATATATTTT
.	TRBV7-8	TRBJ2-2	.	CASSQAITNTGELFF	TGTGCCAGCAGCCAAGCCATTACGAACACCGGGGAGCTGTTTTTT
.	TRBV9	TRBJ2-3	.	CASSVSISGELVTQYF	TGTGCCAGCAGCGTATCTATCTCTGGGGAGCTGGTTACGCAGTATTTT
few	TRBV3-1/TRBV3-2	TRBJ2-1	.	CASSPVIGIPYNEQFF	TGTGCCAGCAGCCCCGTTATAGGGATTCCTTACAATGAGCAGTTCTTC
.	TRBV5-1	TRBJ1-2	.	CASSLDPGIYGYTF	TGCGCCAGCAGCTTGGATCCGGGGATCTATGGCTACACCTTC
.	TRBV9	TRBJ1-3	.	CASSVDRRVYGNTIYF	TGTGCCAGCAGCGTAGATCGGAGGGTGTATGGAAACACCATATATTTT
.	TRBV6-4	TRBJ2-2	.	CASSPFGDGNTGELFF	TGTGCCAGCAGCCCGTTTGGAGATGGGAACACCGGGGAGCTGTTTTTT
.	TRBV7-8	TRBJ1-1	.	CASSPAGRTNTEAFF	TGTGCCAGCAGCCCGGCTGGAAGGACGAACACTGAAGCTTTCTTT
.	TRBV4-3	TRBJ1-2	.	CASSQDRRADEGYTF	TGCGCCAGCAGCCAAGATAGGAGGGCAGACGAAGGCTACACCTTC
.	TRBV4-1	TRBJ2-3	.	CASSQDGGPSTDTQYF	TGCGCCAGCAGCCAAGATGGCGGGCCAAGCACAGATACGCAGTATTTT
.	TRBV12-3/TRBV12-4	TRBJ1-1	.	CASSFGNTEAFF	TGTGCCAGCAGTTTTGGGAACACTGAAGCTTTCTTT
.	TRBV15	TRBJ1-5	.	CATSRADQPQHF	TGTGCCACCAGCAGAGCAGATCAGCCCCAGCATTTT
few	TRBV3-1/TRBV3-2	TRBJ2-7	TRBD2	CASSQDIGGVSYEQYF	TGTGCCAGCAGCCAAGATATTGGGGGGGTCTCCTACGAGCAGTACTTC
.	TRBV18	TRBJ2-3	TRBD2	CASSPTGGDTQYF	TGTGCCAGCTCACCAACGGGGGGAGATACGCAGTATTTT
.	TRBV7-3	TRBJ1-1	.	CASSLNGGTEAFF	TGTGCCAGCAGCTTAAACGGGGGCACTGAAGCTTTCTTT